The 20 T cell receptor beta chains in this list originate from one sample, sequenced in a study of T-cell reconstitution after alpha-beta-depleted transplantation in children. Using unique molecular identifiers, the investigators prepared the TCRbeta library. TCRdb re-derived calls from the PCR reads in MiXCR, one entry per CDR3 protein. The repertoire has 200,000 to 250,000 distinct CDR3 sequences, about 8.4% of them found once; the top ten carry roughly 35%. Sample: PBMCs, mostly from graft donor cells, taken 360 days after TCRalphabeta/CD19-depleted stem cell transplant. The receptor source for this set is a male patient aged 2 to 10 who had a stem cell transplant for acute myeloid leukemia, so the T cells may come from the graft donor.

This clonotype was counted between two and nine times. The CDR3 coding sequence is TGCGCCAGCAGCTGGGCGGACTCCTACAATGAGCAGTTCTTC. It yields the protein CASSWADSYNEQFF. The chain joins TRBV5-1 to TRBJ2-1; no firm D call. Germline CDR1 SGHRS, CDR2 YFSETQ. V was cut by 3 bases and J by 0 bases, with 7 bases left in between. CDR3 length equals 14 residues.

The sample holds many counts of this clonotype. V and J are TRBV12-3 or TRBV12-4 and TRBJ2-1, with TRBD2 matching 8 bases. CDR3 size: 15 residues. V lost 6 bases and J lost 2; bases outside the gene matches: 6. In nucleotides, the CDR3 is TGTGCCAGCAGCGTAGCGGGGCCGGCCTACAATGAGCAGTTCTTC. Translating gives CASSVAGPAYNEQFF.

The chain is built from TRBV7-6 and TRBJ2-2; a possible D gene is TRBD1 (5 bases). V was pared by 2 bases and J by 1 base, with 11 bases between. Germline values: CDR1 SGHVS, CDR2 FNYEAQ. The CDR3 length is 16 residues. This CDR3 is CASSLYGQGNTGELFF. CDR3 bases: TGTGCCAGCAGCTTATACGGGCAGGGGAACACCGGGGAGCTGTTTTTT.

This clonotype was recorded a few times. The chain uses TRBV30 and TRBJ2-3; D may be TRBD2 (5 bases). The CDR3 has 15 amino acids. Trimming pared 0 bases from V and 0 bases from J, leaving 10 bases between. Germline V lookup: CDR1 GTSNPN, CDR2 SVGIG (reference sequence). CDR3 DNA: TGTGCCTGGAGTGTAGAGCGGTCTAGCACAGATACGCAGTATTTT. Translation gives CAWSVERSSTDTQYF.

The J gene is TRBJ2-1, the V gene TRBV12-3 or TRBV12-4; D could derive from TRBD1 or TRBD2 (5 bases each). The CDR3 consists of 12 residues. Between the trimmed V and J ends, which lost 5 bases and 6 bases, there was a span of 8 bases. Here the CDR3 DNA reads TGTGCCAGCAGTCCGGGGCGCAATGAGCAGTTCTTC. Its translation is CASSPGRNEQFF.

This clonotype has at least ten counts. V gene TRBV10-3 combines with J gene TRBJ2-7; no clear D gene. The germline CDR1 and CDR2 sequences are ENHRY and SYGVKD. Trimming left V 4 bases short and J 5 bases short, with 18 bases between. This CDR3 has 15 amino acids. The CDR3 region has the DNA TGTGCCATCAGTGGCAGTCACATAGGGAACGACGAGCAGTACTTC. It encodes CAISGSHIGNDEQYF.

As regards this clonotype: A read error may be the cause here, since a much bigger clone is one base away. The J gene is TRBJ2-1, the V gene TRBV28, with 15 bases aligning to TRBD2. CDR1 is MDHEN, CDR2 SYDVKM, per germline. This CDR3 is built from 16 residues. V dropped 7 bases and J dropped 11; count of bases not matched to a gene: 12. In DNA form, the CDR3 reads TGTGCCAGCACTCTGGGGGGGACTAGCGGGAGGACCCAGCAGTTCTTC. This gives the protein CASTLGGTSGRTQQFF. The complete variable domain, with remaining parts taken from reference TRBV28 and TRBJ2-1, reads DVKVTQSSRYLVKRTGEKVFLECVQDMDHENMFWYRQDPGLGLRLIYFSYDVKMKEKGDIPEGYSVSREKKERFSLILESASTNQTSMYLCASTLGGTSGRTQQFFGPGTRLTVL.

The chain couples TRBV18 to TRBJ1-6, with D possibly matching TRBD1 (6 bases). Per the germline V gene, CDR1 is KGHSH and CDR2 is LQKENI. There are 15 residues in the CDR3. V dropped 6 bases and J dropped 6 bases, with 15 bases sitting between them. The CDR3 spells CASSLDRMSNSPLHF. The CDR3 coding sequence is TGTGCCAGCTCGCTAGACAGGATGAGTAATTCACCCCTCCACTTT.

This clonotype was seen more than once but under ten times. The rearrangement joins TRBV20-1 to TRBJ2-3; D gene ambiguous. This CDR3 comprises 12 residues. V was clipped by 1 base and J by 4 bases, with 6 bases between them. Germline V lookup: CDR1 DFQATT, CDR2 SNEGSKA (reference sequence). The CDR3: CSARALADTQYF. In DNA form, the CDR3 reads TGCAGTGCTAGAGCCCTGGCAGATACGCAGTATTTT.

This clonotype was recorded a few times. The CDR3, as DNA: TGCAGTGCTACTTCAGGGAGTTATGGCTACACCTTC. Translated, it gives CSATSGSYGYTF. J is TRBJ1-2 and V is TRBV20-1; weak D call: TRBD1 (5 bases). Germline CDR1 reads DFQATT; CDR2 reads SNEGSKA (reference sequence). The CDR3 consists of 12 residues. V was trimmed by 4 bases and J by 5 bases, leaving 11 bases between them.

The chain is built from TRBV12-3 or TRBV12-4 and TRBJ2-4, with 10 positions matching TRBD2. The junction had 12 bases not matched to a gene; V was cut back by 1 base and J by 0 bases. The CDR3 spans 20 residues. This chain's CDR3 is CASSLVASGSTVVAKNIQYF. The CDR3 DNA is TGTGCCAGCAGTTTAGTGGCTAGCGGGAGCACGGTGGTAGCCAAAAACATTCAGTACTTC.

This clonotype has just a few counts. The chain recombines TRBV20-1 with TRBJ2-1; tentative D call: TRBD2 (5 bases). The germline CDR1 and CDR2 sequences are DFQATT and SNEGSKA (reference sequence). With 0 bases removed from V and 4 bases from J, the gap between germline ends came to 10 bases. The CDR3 runs to 14 residues. CDR3 sequence (DNA): TGCAGTGCTAGAGATGTCAGGACTTACAATGAGCAGTTCTTC. Protein sequence: CSARDVRTYNEQFF.

This clonotype was detected a few times. This sequence joins TRBV20-1 and TRBJ2-2; D unclear. Trimming left V 2 bases short and J 7 bases short, with 14 bases between. The CDR3 spans 14 residues. Germline CDR1 DFQATT, CDR2 SNEGSKA (reference sequence). The CDR3 sequence is CSARTAQWGGELFF. The DNA of the CDR3 is TGCAGTGCTAGAACGGCCCAATGGGGCGGGGAGCTGTTTTTT.

Many counts were recorded for this clonotype. The rearrangement links TRBV29-1 to TRBJ2-2; D might be TRBD1 (5 bases). Germline loops: CDR1 SQVTM, CDR2 ANQGSEA. Trimming stripped 6 bases from V and 6 bases from J, with 5 bases between. The CDR3 is 10 amino acids. DNA of the CDR3: TGCAGCGTAGGGGCCGGGGAGCTGTTTTTT. This codes for CSVGAGELFF.

The gene calls are TRBV15 and TRBJ1-4, with D hard to call. V dropped 1 base and J dropped 4 bases, with 16 bases sitting between them. Per germline, CDR1 LNHNV and CDR2 YYDKDF (reference sequence). The CDR3 is 17 amino acids. CDR3 protein: CATSRVETGSGNEKLFF. DNA of the CDR3: TGTGCCACCAGCAGAGTCGAGACCGGCAGCGGTAATGAAAAACTGTTTTTT.

The chain is built from TRBV27 and TRBJ2-7; D remains unclear. V shed 3 bases and J shed 1 base, with 7 bases lying between them. Germline CDR1 is MNHEY and CDR2 is SMNVEV (reference sequence). The CDR3 is 13 residues long. CDR3 residues: CASSFGPSYEQYV. The DNA for the CDR3 is TGTGCCAGCAGTTTTGGCCCTTCCTACGAGCAGTACGTC.

This clonotype was seen ten or more times. The genes are TRBV4-2 and TRBJ2-3; 7 bases match TRBD2. V lost 1 base to trimming and J lost 1 base; unmatched junction nucleotides: 2. Germline CDR1 is LGHNA and CDR2 is YNFKEQ. The CDR3 contains 15 residues. The CDR3 DNA is TGTGCCAGCAGCCAAGTCCGGGGGGGCACAGATACGCAGTATTTT. This sequence encodes CASSQVRGGTDTQYF.

The sample holds many counts of this clonotype. The genes are TRBV7-2 and TRBJ1-5; D is undetermined. V was cut by 1 base and J by 2 bases, with 6 bases left in between. Germline-derived CDR1 and CDR2 are SGHTA and FQGNSA. This CDR3 comprises 14 residues. The CDR3 DNA reads as TGTGCCAGCAGCTTAGGCCGGGGCAATCAGCCCCAGCATTTT. Protein product: CASSLGRGNQPQHF. Using reference TRBV7-2 and TRBJ1-5 for the parts outside the CDR3, the full variable domain is GAGVSQSPSNKVTEKGKDVELRCDPISGHTALYWYRQSLGQGLEFLIYFQGNSAPDKSGLPSDRFSAERTGGSVSTLTIQRTQQEDSAVYLCASSLGRGNQPQHFGDGTRLSIL.

The genes are TRBV20-1 and TRBJ1-5; possibly TRBD1 for D (5 bases). Looked up from germline, CDR1 is DFQATT and CDR2 is SNEGSKA (reference sequence). The CDR3 is made up of 16 amino acids. The V end was cut by 0 bases, the J end by 0 bases, with 12 bases between. As DNA, the CDR3 is TGCAGTGCTAGAGATGGCCGGGGGGATAGCAATCAGCCCCAGCATTTT. This gives the protein CSARDGRGDSNQPQHF.

This clonotype has at least ten counts. V and J are TRBV20-1 and TRBJ2-5; no clear D gene. V lost 3 bases and J 4 bases, leaving 9 bases between the germline ends. This CDR3 is 12 amino acids long. Germline lookup yields CDR1 DFQATT and CDR2 SNEGSKA (reference sequence). The CDR3 here is CSARRPGETQYF. The DNA for the CDR3 is TGCAGTGCTAGGAGACCAGGAGAGACCCAGTACTTC.